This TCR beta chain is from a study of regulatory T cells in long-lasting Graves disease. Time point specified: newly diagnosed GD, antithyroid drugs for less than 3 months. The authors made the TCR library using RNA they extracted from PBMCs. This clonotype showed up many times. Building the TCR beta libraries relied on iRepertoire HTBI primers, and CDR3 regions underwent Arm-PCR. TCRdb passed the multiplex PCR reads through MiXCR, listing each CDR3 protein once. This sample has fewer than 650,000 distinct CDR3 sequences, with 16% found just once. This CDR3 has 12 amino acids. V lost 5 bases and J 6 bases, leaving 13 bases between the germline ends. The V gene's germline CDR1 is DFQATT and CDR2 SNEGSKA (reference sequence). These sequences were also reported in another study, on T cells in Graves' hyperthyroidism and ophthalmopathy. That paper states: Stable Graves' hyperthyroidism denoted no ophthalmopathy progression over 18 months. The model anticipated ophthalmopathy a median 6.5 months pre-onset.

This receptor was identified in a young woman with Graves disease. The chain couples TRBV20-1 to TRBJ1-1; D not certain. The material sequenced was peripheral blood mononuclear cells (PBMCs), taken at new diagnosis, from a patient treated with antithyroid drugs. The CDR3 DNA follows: TGCAGTGCTTATAAAGGGTACGCTGAAGCTTTCTTT. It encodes CSAYKGYAEAFF.